Each of the 17 T cell receptor beta chains below was sequenced from the same sample in a study of spatial heterogeneity in lung cancer. Regarding the study as a whole: Within tumors, counts of expanded alpha and beta TCRs tracked tumor mutation counts.

TCRdb used MiXCR to reprocess the 5' RACE reads, holding one entry per CDR3 protein. Altogether about 10,000 distinct CDR3 sequences are present, less than 15% being singletons, with the ten largest covering over 9.5%. These receptors lack a known antigen. Time point given: sample taken at primary tumor resection. The sample was lung tumor tissue, taken at surgery. The receptors here all came from a male donor with early-stage non-small cell lung cancer.

This clonotype counts as medium-sized. Since it is a stray read in a library aimed at alpha chains, this beta chain has a size that is not meaningful. V gene TRBV29-1 combines with J gene TRBJ2-1; 8 bases agree with TRBD2. Germline V gives CDR1 SQVTM, CDR2 ANQGSEA. The J segment lost 0 bases and the V segment lost 6 bases, leaving 7 bases of the junction unmatched. This CDR3 spans 15 amino acids. CDR3 amino acids: CSVPSGSSSYNEQFF. The DNA for the CDR3 is TGCAGCGTCCCTAGCGGGTCTAGCTCCTACAATGAGCAGTTCTTC.

Notes on this clonotype: Being off target in a library aimed at alpha chains, this beta chain has a size of little meaning. This chain links TRBV9 with TRBJ2-2; 9 bases fit TRBD2. With 5 bases clipped from V and 8 bases from J, the junction kept 10 bases outside the gene matches. The length of the CDR3 is 15 residues. CDR1 is SGDLS and CDR2 is YYNGEE in the germline V gene. Written as DNA, the CDR3 is TGTGCCAGCAGGGAAACAGCGGGAGGTGTAGGGGAGCTGTTTTTT. Amino acids: CASRETAGGVGELFF. Looking up the rest from reference TRBV9 and TRBJ2-2 gives the full variable domain: DSGVTQTPKHLITATGQRVTLRCSPRSGDLSVYWYQQSLDQGLQFLIQYYNGEERAKGNILERFSAQQFPDLHSELNLSSLELGDSALYFCASRETAGGVGELFFGEGSRLTVL.

In this sample, this clonotype turned up many times. One end of the junction varies from germline; a read error may be responsible. Because the library targeted alpha chains, this beta chain is an off-target read whose size means little. The rearrangement links TRBV29-1 to TRBJ2-7; a possible D gene is TRBD1 (5 bases). Germline V gene sequence: CDR1 SQVTM, CDR2 ANQGSEA. The CDR3 is 15 amino acids. The CDR3 coding sequence is TGCAGCGCTGAACTGCCAGGCGACAGCTCCTACGAGCAGTACTTC. Amino acids: CSAELPGDSSYEQYF.

By proportion, this clonotype is medium-sized. The size of this beta chain means little, since it is a stray read in a library made for alpha chains. This chain links TRBV6-5 with TRBJ1-1, with D tentatively TRBD1 (5 bases). CDR3 size: 14 residues. The germline gives CDR1 MNHEY, CDR2 SVGAGI. Trimming removed 2 bases from V and 1 base from J, with 8 bases in between. The chain's CDR3 is CASSYGQGNTEAFF. The CDR3 coding sequence is TGTGCCAGCAGTTACGGGCAGGGGAACACTGAAGCTTTCTTT.

This clonotype was counted many times. This beta chain represents an off-target read in a library built for alpha chains; its size is of limited meaning. The rearrangement links TRBV27 to TRBJ2-7, with TRBD1 identical over 8 bases. The CDR3 has 15 residues. Unmatched junction bases numbered 13, after V lost 6 bases and J lost 6 bases. Germline V gives CDR1 MNHEY, CDR2 SMNVEV (reference sequence). CDR3 nucleotide sequence: TGTGCCAGCAGCCCAAATGGACAGGGCCGAGCCGAGCAGTACTTC. Translation gives CASSPNGQGRAEQYF.

The sample holds one count of this clonotype. Because this beta chain is a stray read in a library intended to capture alpha chains, its abundance should not be given much weight. The gene calls are TRBV12-3 or TRBV12-4 and TRBJ2-3, with 14 nucleotides matching TRBD2. V lost 1 base to trimming and J lost 6 bases; unmatched junction nucleotides: 6. The CDR3 consists of 17 residues. The CDR3 sequence is CASSLGLAGGLRDTQYF. CDR3 nucleotide sequence: TGTGCCAGCAGTTTAGGACTAGCGGGAGGGCTCCGGGATACGCAGTATTTT.

This clonotype has at least ten counts. This beta chain came through as a stray read in a library set up for alpha chains, and its size says little. The V gene is TRBV7-9, the J gene TRBJ2-3, with 8 nucleotides matching TRBD1. The V and J ends lost 6 bases and 4 bases, in that order; junction bases with no gene match: 9. Per the germline V gene, CDR1 is SEHNR and CDR2 is FQNEAQ (reference sequence). This CDR3 has 15 residues. The CDR3 reads CASRRGQGWADTQYF. The CDR3 region has the DNA TGTGCCAGCAGGCGCGGACAGGGTTGGGCAGATACGCAGTATTTT.

This clonotype ranks as medium-sized (0.01 to 0.1%). The library was prepared for alpha chains; this beta chain is a stray read, so its frequency means little. This chain connects TRBV27 to TRBJ1-4; D unclear. This CDR3 comprises 14 residues. Germline assignment: CDR1 MNHEY and CDR2 SMNVEV (reference sequence). V was trimmed by 0 bases and J by 8 bases, leaving 10 bases between them. The CDR3 is CASSLSAIVEKLFF. The DNA for the CDR3 is TGTGCCAGCAGTTTATCAGCGATTGTGGAAAAACTGTTTTTT. The whole variable domain, remainder taken from reference TRBV27 and TRBJ1-4, is EAQVTQNPRYLITVTGKKLTVTCSQNMNHEYMSWYRQDPGLGLRQIYYSMNVEVTDKGDVPEGYKVSRKEKRNFPLILESPSPNQTSLYFCASSLSAIVEKLFFGSGTQLSVL.

This clonotype is deemed medium-sized. This beta chain is a stray sequence in a library constructed for alpha chains; its clone size is not meaningful. The gene calls are TRBV10-3 and TRBJ2-5; 9 bases map to TRBD1. V lost 6 bases, J lost 4 bases, and 9 bases stayed unmatched. Germline V gene data show CDR1 as ENHRY and CDR2 as SYGVKD. The CDR3 runs to 15 residues. The CDR3 is CAIRPGQGRVETQYF. CDR3 DNA sequence: TGTGCCATCAGGCCGGGACAGGGAAGGGTAGAGACCCAGTACTTC.

The sample holds many counts of this clonotype. This beta chain is off target for a library built for alpha chains, so its abundance means little. The chain has TRBV5-4 and TRBJ1-2; 12 bases are a match to TRBD1. The ends lost 4 bases at V and 8 bases at J; junction bases unmatched: 6. The CDR3 consists of 14 residues. The germline V gene encodes CDR1 SGHNT and CDR2 YYREEE (reference sequence). The CDR3 sequence is CASSPGQGAGGYTF. In DNA form, the CDR3 reads TGTGCCAGCAGCCCGGGACAGGGGGCCGGGGGCTACACCTTC.

The table lists this clonotype with many counts. At one of its ends the junction is not consistent with the germline gene, which may arise from a read error. This beta chain slipped into a library made for alpha chains as a stray read, so its size is not meaningful. J is TRBJ2-1 and V is TRBV20-1; D unclear. The CDR3 consists of 12 residues. Germline CDR1 and CDR2: DFQATT and SNEGSKA (reference sequence). The CDR3 here is CSARDRPDQVLF. As DNA, the CDR3 is TGCAGTGCTAGAGATCGTCCCGACCAAGTTCTCTTC.

By share, this clonotype counts as medium-sized. Little can be read into the size of this beta chain, an off-target read in a library designed for alpha chains. The V and J genes are TRBV6-1 and TRBJ1-5; no definite D call. Germline loops: CDR1 MNHNS, CDR2 SASEGT. Deletions cut 3 bases from V and 5 bases from J, with 11 bases between. The CDR3 totals 14 residues. The CDR3: CASSDSGIDQPQHF. In DNA form, the CDR3 reads TGTGCCAGCAGTGATTCAGGAATAGATCAGCCCCAGCATTTT.

This clonotype appeared many times. The library was prepared for alpha chains; this beta chain is a stray read, so its frequency means little. The V call is TRBV24-1, the J call TRBJ2-2, with D unclear. The CDR3 has 16 amino acids. Trimming pared 3 bases from V and 3 bases from J, leaving 13 bases between. Germline CDR1 KGHDR, CDR2 SFDVKD. Here the CDR3 DNA reads TGTGCCACCAGTGATGTGGGATCGTTCGACACCGGGGAGCTGTTTTTT. It translates to CATSDVGSFDTGELFF.

This clonotype was observed many times. Within a library made for alpha chains, this beta chain is off target, and its count is uninformative. The chain couples TRBV7-6 to TRBJ2-2; 7 bases agree with TRBD2. Germline V gene lookup returns CDR1 SGHVS and CDR2 FNYEAQ. Losses at the gene ends were 0 bases for V and 0 bases for J; bases not matched to a gene: 7. This CDR3 region has 18 residues. As DNA, the CDR3 is TGTGCCAGCAGCTTAGCGCTTCCGGGAGGTACGAACACCGGGGAGCTGTTTTTT. It is translated as CASSLALPGGTNTGELFF.

With respect to this clonotype: With the library built for alpha chains, this beta chain is off target and its frequency is not meaningful. This chain links TRBV3-1 with TRBJ2-3; D may be TRBD2 (6 bases). V lost 1 base to trimming and J lost 1 base, with 21 bases between them. Germline assignment: CDR1 LGHDT and CDR2 YNNKEL (reference sequence). This CDR3 has 19 amino acids. DNA of the CDR3: TGTGCCAGCAGCCAAGTCTTGGTGCGTAGCGGACCCGGCACAGATACGCAGTATTTT. Translation gives CASSQVLVRSGPGTDTQYF.

On this clonotype: Because the library targeted alpha chains, this beta chain is an off-target read whose size means little. This chain uses TRBV20-1 with TRBJ2-1, with 7 bases lining up with TRBD2. Germline assignment: CDR1 DFQATT and CDR2 SNEGSKA (reference sequence). Trimming at V came to 6 bases and at J to 10 bases, leaving 15 bases not matched to a gene. CDR3 length: 14 amino acids. The CDR3 DNA reads TGCAGTGCCATCCGAATCCGGGGGACTATCGAGCAGTTCTTC. Its protein product is CSAIRIRGTIEQFF.

Comments on this clonotype: Because this beta chain is a stray read in a library intended to capture alpha chains, its abundance should not be given much weight. This sequence joins TRBV7-8 and TRBJ1-2, with unresolved D. In germline, CDR1 is SGHVS, CDR2 FQNEAQ. V was pared by 5 bases and J by 3 bases, with 10 bases between. This CDR3 comprises 13 residues. The CDR3 DNA reads TGTGCCAGCAGCAACCTAACCGACTATGGCTACACCTTC. Protein product: CASSNLTDYGYTF.